This T cell receptor (beta chain) is drawn from a study of blood T cell repertoires in COVID-19 (dated by TCRdb to about 2020). With respect to the entire study: The collaborator samples originated in the United States, Italy and Spain and spanned the acute and convalescent phases of COVID-19. The prospective study material was composed of cDNA or gDNA derived from T cells, B-cell-depleted T cells, or PBMCs. Deeply sampled blood TCRbeta repertoires from subjects exposed to, actively infected with, or recovered from COVID-19 were included in the dataset. A freely available public database, intended as a resource for researchers studying the immune response to SARS-CoV-2, is where the repertoires were released. The samples were drawn from two sources: the first 160 participants of the ongoing ImmuneRACE study, and 1,254 subjects contributed by 6 global collaborators. A de-identified subject ID, COVID-19 status, age in years and sex were almost always included in the sample metadata. Where available, HLA class I and class II types were obtained from metadata supplied by the sample provider rather than from assay-based typing. Study-level results and caveats: The amount of clinical and demographic metadata varied by source and participant and was provided uncurated.

This clone was picked up a small number of times. Its antigen remains unidentified. Per-base qualities were not stored, and no clone one base away is much larger. TCRbeta CDR3 regions were amplified from genomic DNA using the immunoSEQ Assay, a bias-controlled multiplex PCR. In the authors' own workflow: Nucleated cell counts per sample were estimated from amplification of reference gene primers within the assay. Sequence reads were collapsed and filtered to measure the absolute abundance of every unique TCRbeta CDR3 rearrangement. For each sample, productive Simpson clonality was calculated as the square root of Simpson's diversity index over productive rearrangements. TCRdb provides this immuneACCESS table in a form limited to in-frame rearrangements. Some clones are lacking; in checked studies, under half of them reflect an unresolved V gene, and why the rest are absent is not known. That table supplies the V and J calls and clone size; D and trimming were determined from the DNA. The sample contains 95,000 to 150,000 clones, about 80% of them found a single time. The top ten hold about 3.8% of the sample.

For CDR1 and CDR2, the germline V gene lists SQVTM and ANQGSEA. V and J are truncated by 1 base and 3 bases respectively, leaving an intervening sequence of 15 bases. The CDR3 numbers 15 residues from cysteine through phenylalanine. Only CDR3 DNA remains: 45 bases, in frame from the first base. The collaborating institutions used their own protocols to collect whole blood in K2EDTA tubes. Collaborator samples were shipped for TCRbeta analysis as frozen whole blood, isolated PBMCs, or DNA extracted from either sample type. This receptor was identified in a woman aged 50 to 60 with acute or convalescent COVID-19. Sequenced material: peripheral blood. The chain uses TRBV29-1 and TRBJ1-2; the D region possibly corresponds to TRBD1 (6 bases align). DNA sequence: TGCAGCGTTGAAGGGCTTCAGGGGAGAGACTATGGCTACACCTTC. The resulting protein is CSVEGLQGRDYGYTF.